This T cell receptor (beta chain) was documented in a study of response to subunit inactivated influenza vaccine. This clonotype turned up a few times. The V end was cut by 2 bases, the J end by 6 bases, with 6 bases between. CDR3 length equals 12 residues. Germline CDR1 and CDR2: SNHLY and FYNNEI. In TCRdb, the RT-PCR reads were re-called with MiXCR into one record per CDR3 protein. Altogether fewer than 750,000 distinct CDR3 sequences are present, approximately 14% being singletons, with the ten largest covering over 8.5%. Sequenced material: PBMCs from blood, taken 11 to 12 days after vaccination. The receptor was isolated from a man aged 45-60 years who received an inactivated influenza vaccine. The chain links TRBV2 to TRBJ2-3; D might be TRBD1 (6 bases). This chain's CDR3 is CASSEQGDTQYF. The CDR3, as DNA: TGTGCCAGCAGTGAACAGGGGGATACGCAGTATTTT.